The next 28 T cell receptor beta chains were all read from a single sample in a study of neurological immune-mediated disorders. TCRdb reprocessed the 5' RACE reads with MiXCR, giving one entry per CDR3 protein. The repertoire holds tens of thousands of distinct CDR3 sequences, about 9.5% seen once, with less than 2% in the top ten. The sequenced sample consisted of PBMCs. These receptors all stem from a man aged 45-65 years in good health.

This clonotype was detected many times. The chain links TRBV2 to TRBJ2-3, with D tentatively TRBD1 (5 bases). V lost 8 bases and J lost 2, with 14 bases in between. The germline V gene encodes CDR1 SNHLY and CDR2 FYNNEI. The CDR3 has 14 amino acids. CDR3: CASQRTTSTDTQYF. CDR3 DNA sequence: TGTGCCAGCCAGAGGACAACCTCCACAGATACGCAGTATTTT.

This clonotype has ten or more counts. This chain uses TRBV7-9 with TRBJ2-3, with 11 bases identical to TRBD2. Trimming at V came to 6 bases and at J to 4 bases, leaving 6 bases not matched to a gene. CDR3 size: 15 residues. Germline CDR1 is SEHNR and CDR2 is FQNEAQ (reference sequence). The CDR3 bases are TGTGCCAGCAGGTCACTAGCGGGAGTGGCAGATACGCAGTATTTT. Residues: CASRSLAGVADTQYF.

This clonotype came up a few times. In nucleotides, the CDR3 is TGTGCCAGCTCCGGACGCGCGCGTGGCGGGGAGCTGTTTTTT. It yields the protein CASSGRARGGELFF. The rearrangement uses TRBV4-2 and TRBJ2-2; D unresolved. CDR1 and CDR2 (germline): LGHNA, YNFKEQ. The CDR3 spans 14 residues. Trimming took 8 bases from V and 7 from J, leaving 17 bases between them.

This clonotype was recorded many times. The chain employs TRBV7-9 and TRBJ2-1, with 9 bases identical to TRBD2. The CDR3 is made up of 16 amino acids. Trimming at V came to 1 base and at J to 5 bases, leaving 6 bases not matched to a gene. CDR1 and CDR2 (germline): SEHNR, FQNEAQ (reference sequence). The CDR3 nucleotides are TGTGCCAGCAGCTTAGAGGTAGCGGGGGCCCACAATGAGCAGTTCTTC. Translation gives CASSLEVAGAHNEQFF.

There are many counts of this clonotype. The chain couples TRBV5-1 to TRBJ2-7; 9 nucleotides align to TRBD1. CDR3 size: 15 residues. Germline V gene sequence: CDR1 SGHRS, CDR2 YFSETQ. The ends lost 7 bases at V and 5 bases at J; junction bases unmatched: 13. The chain's CDR3 is CASFGSGTGRHEQYF. In DNA form, the CDR3 reads TGCGCCAGCTTTGGATCCGGGACAGGGAGACACGAGCAGTACTTC.

This clonotype has a count of ten or more. J is TRBJ2-1 and V is TRBV20-1; a weak D match, TRBD2 (7 bases). Trimming left V 3 bases short and J 2 bases short, with 23 bases between. Germline CDR1 and CDR2: DFQATT and SNEGSKA (reference sequence). This CDR3 region has 18 residues. In nucleotides, the CDR3 is TGCAGTGCTAGCCGCCCGGGTCGCGGGGGCCCTCCCTACAATGAGCAGTTCTTC. Translated: CSASRPGRGGPPYNEQFF.

With regard to this clonotype: This could be a read error, since a much larger clone is one nucleotide away. The CDR3 DNA reads as TGCAGTGCTAGTCTACAGGGGAAGTATGTTGAAGCTTTCTTT. This sequence encodes CSASLQGKYVEAFF. V gene TRBV20-1 combines with J gene TRBJ1-1; TRBD1 agrees at 7 bases. CDR1 and CDR2 from the germline V gene are DFQATT and SNEGSKA (reference sequence). The CDR3 contains 14 residues. Germline trimming cut 3 bases from V and 7 bases from J; bases unmatched to any gene: 11.

The J gene is TRBJ2-2, the V gene TRBV7-6; D may correspond to TRBD1 or TRBD2 (7 bases each). Germline CDR1 is SGHVS and CDR2 is FNYEAQ. Trimming removed 8 bases at V and 7 bases at J, with 20 bases between. The CDR3 sequence is 15 residues long. As DNA, the CDR3 is TGTGCCAGCTCCCTCGCAGGGGGGGAAGTCGGGGAGCTGTTTTTT. Protein sequence: CASSLAGGEVGELFF. The complete variable domain, with remaining parts taken from reference TRBV7-6 and TRBJ2-2, reads GAGVSQSPRYKVTKRGQDVALRCDPISGHVSLYWYRQALGQGPEFLTYFNYEAQQDKSGLPNDRFSAERPEGSISTLTIQRTEQRDSAMYRCASSLAGGEVGELFFGEGSRLTVL.

This clonotype appeared many times. This rearrangement joins TRBV5-1 to TRBJ1-2; 8 nucleotides agree with TRBD1. After removal of 4 bases from V and 3 bases from J, the junction contained 17 bases not matched to a gene. In germline, CDR1 is SGHRS, CDR2 YFSETQ. The CDR3 length is 18 residues. The CDR3, as DNA: TGCGCCAGCAGCCCAGGACAGGGAACTACGAGAAAGGACTATGGCTACACCTTC. As protein: CASSPGQGTTRKDYGYTF.

This clonotype showed up many times. J is TRBJ2-3 and V is TRBV6-5, with 7 bases identical to TRBD1. V lost 6 bases and J lost 9; bases outside the gene matches: 6. In germline, CDR1 is MNHEY, CDR2 SVGAGI. The length of the CDR3 is 12 residues. The CDR3 spells CASRETGLTQYF. The CDR3, as DNA: TGTGCCAGCAGAGAGACAGGGCTCACGCAGTATTTT.

This clonotype was detected many times. The rearrangement links TRBV6-5 to TRBJ1-2; TRBD1 matches at 7 bases. Germline CDR1 and CDR2: MNHEY and SVGAGI. V lost 5 bases and J lost 5; bases outside the gene matches: 11. The CDR3 totals 15 residues. CDR3 nucleotides: TGTGCCAGCAGTCCCCCGGACAGGCCCATATATGGCTACACCTTC. Amino acids: CASSPPDRPIYGYTF.

This clonotype appeared many times. This CDR3 is CASSQEGGQSNQPQHF. The CDR3 nucleotides are TGTGCCAGCAGCCAAGAAGGCGGACAGTCCAATCAGCCCCAGCATTTT. The chain couples TRBV3-1 to TRBJ1-5; D is perhaps TRBD1 (6 bases). The CDR3 sequence is 16 residues long. The germline V and J ends were trimmed by 0 bases and 3 bases, with 12 bases remaining between them. The germline V gene has CDR1 LGHDT and CDR2 YNNKEL (reference sequence).

This clonotype was seen only a few times. This chain joins TRBV12-3 or TRBV12-4 and TRBJ1-1, with D maybe TRBD1 (5 bases). Between the trimmed V and J ends, which lost 6 bases and 4 bases, there was a span of 15 bases. This CDR3 comprises 14 residues. The CDR3 loop reads CASRDRGERTEAFF. In DNA form, the CDR3 reads TGTGCCAGCAGGGATAGGGGTGAACGCACTGAAGCTTTCTTT.

This clonotype was detected ten times or more. The chain employs TRBV9 and TRBJ2-7, with D possibly matching TRBD2 (6 bases). Looked up from germline, CDR1 is SGDLS and CDR2 is YYNGEE. Trimming cost V 5 bases and J 5 bases, with 17 bases left between them. CDR3 size: 14 residues. In DNA form, the CDR3 reads TGTGCCAGCAGTGCGGGACCCTTCGGCGACGAGCAGTACTTC. The encoded protein is CASSAGPFGDEQYF.

This clonotype was detected ten times or more. The chain employs TRBV11-2 and TRBJ2-3; D not certain. Per germline, CDR1 SGHAT and CDR2 FQNNGV. There are 11 residues in the CDR3. Trimming removed 4 bases at V and 6 bases at J, with 5 bases between. The CDR3 protein is CASSSRDTQYF. DNA of the CDR3: TGTGCCAGCAGCTCCAGGGATACGCAGTATTTT.

The sample holds many counts of this clonotype. The J gene is TRBJ2-3, the V gene TRBV12-3 or TRBV12-4; D call uncertain. Trimming left V 3 bases short and J 0 bases short, with 7 bases between. The CDR3 consists of 14 residues. The CDR3: CASSLKISTDTQYF. Written as DNA, the CDR3 is TGTGCCAGCAGTTTGAAGATTAGCACAGATACGCAGTATTTT.

This clonotype was recorded many times. The chain links TRBV5-1 to TRBJ1-1; a possible D gene is TRBD1 (6 bases). The germline gives CDR1 SGHRS, CDR2 YFSETQ. The CDR3 length is 16 residues. Trimming left V 1 base short and J 0 bases short, with 13 bases between. CDR3 residues: CASSLRQGTMNTEAFF. CDR3 in DNA: TGCGCCAGCAGCTTGCGGCAGGGGACAATGAACACTGAAGCTTTCTTT.

This clonotype was counted ten times or more. This rearrangement joins TRBV5-4 to TRBJ2-1, with TRBD1 matching over 11 bases. Germline trimming cut 3 bases from V and 3 bases from J; bases unmatched to any gene: 2. The CDR3 contains 15 residues. The germline V gene has CDR1 SGHNT and CDR2 YYREEE (reference sequence). In nucleotides, the CDR3 is TGTGCCAGCAGCTCCGGGACAGGGGGCTACAATGAGCAGTTCTTC. This gives the protein CASSSGTGGYNEQFF. The variable domain in full, with the rest retrieved from reference TRBV5-4 and TRBJ2-1, is ETGVTQSPTHLIKTRGQQVTLRCSSQSGHNTVSWYQQALGQGPQFIFQYYREEENGRGNFPPRFSGLQFPNYSSELNVNALELDDSALYLCASSSGTGGYNEQFFGPGTRLTVL.

In this sample, this clonotype turned up many times. The chain employs TRBV15 and TRBJ2-7, with D hard to call. The CDR3 runs to 13 residues. Trimming cost V 8 bases and J 0 bases, with 11 bases left between them. The V gene's germline CDR1 is LNHNV and CDR2 YYDKDF (reference sequence). The DNA of the CDR3 is TGTGCCACCCAAGGGCAGAACTCCTACGAGCAGTACTTC. Its protein is CATQGQNSYEQYF.

This clonotype was counted many times. This chain's CDR3 is CASSYEGGGTDTQYF. DNA of the CDR3: TGCGCCAGCAGCTACGAGGGGGGTGGCACAGATACGCAGTATTTT. The chain joins TRBV5-1 to TRBJ2-3; either TRBD1 or TRBD2 may fit D (6 bases each). The CDR3 covers 15 residues. The V end was cut by 3 bases, the J end by 1 base, with 12 bases between. Germline assignment: CDR1 SGHRS and CDR2 YFSETQ.

This clonotype showed up many times. The chain is built from TRBV5-1 and TRBJ2-3; D may be TRBD2 (5 bases). V shed 1 base and J shed 5 bases, with 17 bases lying between them. Germline lookup yields CDR1 SGHRS and CDR2 YFSETQ. CDR3 size: 16 residues. CDR3 nucleotide sequence: TGCGCCAGCAGCTTGAATGCTCCTCGAGAGGGAGATACGCAGTATTTT. It encodes CASSLNAPREGDTQYF.

This clonotype was seen at least ten times. The V call is TRBV5-1, the J call TRBJ2-7, with D tentatively TRBD2 (6 bases). Germline CDR1 reads SGHRS; CDR2 reads YFSETQ. The CDR3 length is 13 residues. V shed 6 bases and J shed 0 bases, with 10 bases lying between them. DNA for the CDR3: TGCGCCAGCACGGCGGGGTTCTCCTACGAGCAGTACTTC. This codes for CASTAGFSYEQYF.

This clonotype was detected many times. This chain's CDR3 is CSAPNEGAGRNEQFF. The CDR3 nucleotides read TGCAGTGCCCCGAATGAGGGGGCAGGGCGCAATGAGCAGTTCTTC. This rearrangement joins TRBV20-1 to TRBJ2-1; TRBD1 agrees at 7 bases. The CDR3 has 15 amino acids. After removal of 6 bases from V and 6 bases from J, the junction contained 14 bases not matched to a gene. CDR1 and CDR2 from the germline V gene are DFQATT and SNEGSKA (reference sequence).

The chain employs TRBV20-1 and TRBJ2-3, with D perhaps TRBD1 or TRBD2 (5 bases each). Trimming cost V 4 bases and J 1 base, with 21 bases left between them. CDR3 length equals 17 residues. Germline CDR1 DFQATT, CDR2 SNEGSKA (reference sequence). The CDR3 DNA reads TGCAGTGCTACAGCTGAGGGTACGGGGCCGCGCACAGATACGCAGTATTTT. Translating it yields CSATAEGTGPRTDTQYF.

The rearrangement uses TRBV24-1 and TRBJ1-5; D perhaps matches TRBD1 (5 bases). Trimming took 2 bases from V and 10 from J, leaving 17 bases between them. Germline CDR1 and CDR2: KGHDR and SFDVKD. CDR3 length equals 15 residues. As DNA, the CDR3 is TGTGCCACCAGTGATTCCTCCCCGCCGGGGCATCCCCAGCATTTT. It is translated as CATSDSSPPGHPQHF.

This clonotype was counted ten times or more. The chain employs TRBV12-3 or TRBV12-4 and TRBJ2-4, with unresolved D. CDR3 length equals 13 residues. V shed 4 bases and J shed 5 bases, with 9 bases lying between them. CDR3 region: CASSSTPENIQYF. CDR3 in DNA: TGTGCCAGCAGTTCAACCCCAGAAAACATTCAGTACTTC.

This chain joins TRBV7-2 and TRBJ2-4, with 7 nucleotides matching TRBD1. Germline CDR1 reads SGHTA; CDR2 reads FQGNSA. CDR3 length: 16 amino acids. CDR3 residues: CGNSLTGQLAKNIQYF. CDR3 DNA sequence: TGTGGCAACAGCCTGACGGGACAGCTAGCCAAAAACATTCAGTACTTC.

This clonotype was counted ten times or more. The chain combines TRBV20-1 with TRBJ1-5; no definite D call. This CDR3 region has 12 residues. The germline CDR1 and CDR2 sequences are DFQATT and SNEGSKA (reference sequence). The ends were cut back, 5 bases at V and 5 bases at J, with 10 bases in the middle. In DNA form, the CDR3 reads TGCAGTGCTTCCTACACGGATCAGCCCCAGCATTTT. Its translation is CSASYTDQPQHF.